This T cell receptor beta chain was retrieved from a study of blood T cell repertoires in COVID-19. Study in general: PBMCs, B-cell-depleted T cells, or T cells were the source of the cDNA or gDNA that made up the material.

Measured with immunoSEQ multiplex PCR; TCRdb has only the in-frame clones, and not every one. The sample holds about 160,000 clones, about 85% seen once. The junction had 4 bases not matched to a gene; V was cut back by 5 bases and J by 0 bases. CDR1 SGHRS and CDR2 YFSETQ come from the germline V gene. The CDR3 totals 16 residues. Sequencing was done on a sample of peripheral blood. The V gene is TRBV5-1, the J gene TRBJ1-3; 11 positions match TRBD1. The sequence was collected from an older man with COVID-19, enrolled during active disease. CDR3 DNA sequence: TGCGCCAGCAGGGCGGACAGGGGGCTCTCTGGAAACACCATATATTTT. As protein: CASRADRGLSGNTIYF.